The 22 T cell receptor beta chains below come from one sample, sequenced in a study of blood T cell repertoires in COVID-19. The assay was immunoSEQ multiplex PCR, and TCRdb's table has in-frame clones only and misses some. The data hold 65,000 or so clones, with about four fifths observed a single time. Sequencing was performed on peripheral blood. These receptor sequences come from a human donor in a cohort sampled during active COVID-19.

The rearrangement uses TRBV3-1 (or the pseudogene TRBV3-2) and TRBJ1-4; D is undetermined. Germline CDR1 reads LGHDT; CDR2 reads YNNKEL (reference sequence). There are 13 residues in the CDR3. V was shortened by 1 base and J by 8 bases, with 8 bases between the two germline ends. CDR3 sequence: CASSQVSNEKLFF. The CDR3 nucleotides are TGTGCCAGCAGCCAAGTGAGTAACGAAAAACTGTTTTTT.

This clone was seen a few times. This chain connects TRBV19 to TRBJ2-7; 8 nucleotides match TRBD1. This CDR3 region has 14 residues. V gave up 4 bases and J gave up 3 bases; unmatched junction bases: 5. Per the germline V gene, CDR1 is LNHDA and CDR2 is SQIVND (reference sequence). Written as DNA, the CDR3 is TGTGCCAGTAGTACGCGACAGGGGCTCTACGAGCAGTACTTC. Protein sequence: CASSTRQGLYEQYF.

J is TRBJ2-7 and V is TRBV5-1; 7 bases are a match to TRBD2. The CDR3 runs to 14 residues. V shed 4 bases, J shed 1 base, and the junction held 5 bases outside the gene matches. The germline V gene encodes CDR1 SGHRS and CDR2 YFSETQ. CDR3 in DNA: TGCGCCAGCAGCCCGGGAGGCCGGTCCTACGAGCAGTACTTC. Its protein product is CASSPGGRSYEQYF.

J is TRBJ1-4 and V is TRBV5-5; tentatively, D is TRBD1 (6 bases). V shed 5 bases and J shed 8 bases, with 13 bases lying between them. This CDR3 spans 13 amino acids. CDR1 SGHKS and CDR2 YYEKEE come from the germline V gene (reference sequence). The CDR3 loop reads CASRQGFREKLFF. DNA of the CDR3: TGTGCCAGCAGGCAGGGGTTTAGGGAAAAACTGTTTTTT.

This CDR3 reads CAWGTSGNTGELFF. Written as DNA, the CDR3 is TGTGCCTGGGGGACTAGCGGTAACACCGGGGAGCTGTTTTTT. The chain links TRBV30 to TRBJ2-2, with 11 bases fitting TRBD2. The germline V gene encodes CDR1 GTSNPN and CDR2 SVGIG (reference sequence). V lost 5 bases to trimming and J lost 2 bases; unmatched junction nucleotides: 1. The CDR3 length is 14 residues. The whole variable domain, remainder taken from reference TRBV30 and TRBJ2-2, is SQTIHQWPATLVQPVGSPLSLECTVEGTSNPNLYWYRQAAGRGLQLLFYSVGIGQISSEVPQNLSASRPQDRQFILSSKKLLLSDSGFYLCAWGTSGNTGELFFGEGSRLTVL.

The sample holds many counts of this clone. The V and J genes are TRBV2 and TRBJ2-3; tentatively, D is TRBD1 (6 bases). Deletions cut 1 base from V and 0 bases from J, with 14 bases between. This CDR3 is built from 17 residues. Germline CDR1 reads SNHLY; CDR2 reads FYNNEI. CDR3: CASSEGTDSFSTDTQYF. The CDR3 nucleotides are TGTGCCAGCAGTGAAGGGACAGATAGTTTTAGCACAGATACGCAGTATTTT.

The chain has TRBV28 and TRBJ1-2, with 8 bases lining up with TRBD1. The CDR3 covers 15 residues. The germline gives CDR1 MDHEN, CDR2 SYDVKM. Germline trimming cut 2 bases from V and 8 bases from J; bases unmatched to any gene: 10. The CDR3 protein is CASSLGQGATGGYTF. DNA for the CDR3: TGTGCCAGCAGTTTAGGGCAGGGGGCGACGGGAGGCTACACCTTC.

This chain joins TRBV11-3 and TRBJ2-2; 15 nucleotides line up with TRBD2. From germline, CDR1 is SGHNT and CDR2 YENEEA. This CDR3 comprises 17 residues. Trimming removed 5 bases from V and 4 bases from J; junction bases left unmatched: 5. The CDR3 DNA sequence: TGTGCCAGCAGCGCCGGGGGACTAGCGGGGGGCACCGGGGAGCTGTTTTTT. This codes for CASSAGGLAGGTGELFF.

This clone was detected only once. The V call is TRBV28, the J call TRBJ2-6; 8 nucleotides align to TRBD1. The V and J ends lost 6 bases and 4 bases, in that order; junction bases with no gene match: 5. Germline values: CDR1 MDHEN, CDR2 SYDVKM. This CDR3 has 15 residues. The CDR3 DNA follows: TGTGCCAGCAGCTCCAGGGGGCTCGGGGCCAACGTCCTGACTTTC. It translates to CASSSRGLGANVLTF.

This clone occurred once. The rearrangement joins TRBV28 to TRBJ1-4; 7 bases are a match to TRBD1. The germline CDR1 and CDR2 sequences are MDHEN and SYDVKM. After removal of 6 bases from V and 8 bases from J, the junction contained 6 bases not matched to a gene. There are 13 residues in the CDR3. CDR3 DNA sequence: TGTGCCAGCAGCCTCGACAGGGTGGAAAAACTGTTTTTT. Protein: CASSLDRVEKLFF.

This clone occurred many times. The DNA for the CDR3 is TGTGCCAGCAGCCGTGCGGGTTCCGGAGGGCAGCCCCAGCATTTT. As protein: CASSRAGSGGQPQHF. The chain has TRBV6-2 or TRBV6-3 and TRBJ1-5; D unresolved. This CDR3 has 15 amino acids. CDR1 is MNHEY, CDR2 SVGEGT, per germline. The ends were cut back, 6 bases at V and 7 bases at J, with 19 bases in the middle.

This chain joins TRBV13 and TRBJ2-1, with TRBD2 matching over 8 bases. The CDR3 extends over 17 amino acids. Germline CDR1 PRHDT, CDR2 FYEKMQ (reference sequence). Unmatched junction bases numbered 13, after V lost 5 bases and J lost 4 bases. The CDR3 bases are TGTGCCAGCAGCCCCACCCCTGGCGGGGGGCAATACAATGAGCAGTTCTTC. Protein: CASSPTPGGGQYNEQFF.

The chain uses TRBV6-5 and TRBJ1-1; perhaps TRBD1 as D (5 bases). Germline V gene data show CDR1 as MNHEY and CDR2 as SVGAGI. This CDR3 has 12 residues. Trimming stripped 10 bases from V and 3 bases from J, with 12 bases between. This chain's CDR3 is CATRPGDTEAFF. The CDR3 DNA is TGTGCCACCCGGCCGGGGGACACTGAAGCTTTCTTT.

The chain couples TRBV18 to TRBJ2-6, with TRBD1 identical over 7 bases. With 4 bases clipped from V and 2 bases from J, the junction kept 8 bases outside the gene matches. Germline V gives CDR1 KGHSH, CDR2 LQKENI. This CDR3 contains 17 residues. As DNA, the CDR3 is TGTGCCAGCTCACTTTTACGAGGGACAGCTGGGGCCAACGTCCTGACTTTC. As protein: CASSLLRGTAGANVLTF.

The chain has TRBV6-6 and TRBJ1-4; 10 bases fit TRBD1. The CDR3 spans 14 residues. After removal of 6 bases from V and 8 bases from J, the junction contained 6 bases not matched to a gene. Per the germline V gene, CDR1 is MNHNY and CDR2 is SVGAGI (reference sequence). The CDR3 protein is CASRRSGQGEKLFF. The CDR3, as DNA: TGTGCCAGCAGACGTTCGGGACAGGGGGAAAAACTGTTTTTT.

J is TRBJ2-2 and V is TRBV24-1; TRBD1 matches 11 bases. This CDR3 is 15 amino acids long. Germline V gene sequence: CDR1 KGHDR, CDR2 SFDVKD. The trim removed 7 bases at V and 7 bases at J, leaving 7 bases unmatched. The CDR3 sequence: CATSKGQGAIGELFF. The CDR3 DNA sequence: TGTGCCACCAGCAAAGGACAGGGGGCTATCGGGGAGCTGTTTTTT.

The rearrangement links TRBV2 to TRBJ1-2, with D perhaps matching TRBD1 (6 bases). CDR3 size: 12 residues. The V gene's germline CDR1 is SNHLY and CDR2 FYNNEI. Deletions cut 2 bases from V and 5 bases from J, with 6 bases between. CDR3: CASSETGYGYTF. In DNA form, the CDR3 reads TGTGCCAGCAGTGAAACAGGGTATGGCTACACCTTC.

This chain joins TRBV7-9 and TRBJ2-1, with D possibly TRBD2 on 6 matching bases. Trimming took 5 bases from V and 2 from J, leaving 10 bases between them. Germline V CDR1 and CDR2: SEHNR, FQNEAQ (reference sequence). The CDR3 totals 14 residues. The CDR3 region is CASSPDYTYNEQFF. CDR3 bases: TGTGCCAGCAGCCCGGACTACACCTACAATGAGCAGTTCTTC.

CDR3 nucleotide sequence: TGTGCCTGGAACGCGAGGGATTCACCCCTCCACTTT. Its protein product is CAWNARDSPLHF. The V gene is TRBV30, the J gene TRBJ1-6; D unclear. Between the trimmed V and J ends, which lost 4 bases and 8 bases, there was a span of 9 bases. The germline gives CDR1 GTSNPN, CDR2 SVGIG (reference sequence). The CDR3 spans 12 residues.

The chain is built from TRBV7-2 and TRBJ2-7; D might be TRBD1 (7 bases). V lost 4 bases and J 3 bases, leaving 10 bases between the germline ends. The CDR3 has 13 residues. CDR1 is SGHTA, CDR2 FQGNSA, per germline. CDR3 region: CASSSQGGYEQYF. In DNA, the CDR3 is TGTGCCAGCAGCTCGCAGGGGGGCTACGAGCAGTACTTC.

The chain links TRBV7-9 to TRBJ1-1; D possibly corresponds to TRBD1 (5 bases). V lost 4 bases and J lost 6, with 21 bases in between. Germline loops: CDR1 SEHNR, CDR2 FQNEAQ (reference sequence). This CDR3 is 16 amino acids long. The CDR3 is CASSSQREGATPEAFF. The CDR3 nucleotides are TGTGCCAGCAGCTCCCAAAGGGAAGGGGCCACTCCTGAAGCTTTCTTT.

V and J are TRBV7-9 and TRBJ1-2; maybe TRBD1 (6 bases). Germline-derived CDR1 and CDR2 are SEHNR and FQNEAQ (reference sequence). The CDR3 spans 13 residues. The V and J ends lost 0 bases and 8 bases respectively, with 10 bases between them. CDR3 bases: TGTGCCAGCAGCTTAGCGGGGGCGATCGGCTACACCTTC. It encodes CASSLAGAIGYTF.